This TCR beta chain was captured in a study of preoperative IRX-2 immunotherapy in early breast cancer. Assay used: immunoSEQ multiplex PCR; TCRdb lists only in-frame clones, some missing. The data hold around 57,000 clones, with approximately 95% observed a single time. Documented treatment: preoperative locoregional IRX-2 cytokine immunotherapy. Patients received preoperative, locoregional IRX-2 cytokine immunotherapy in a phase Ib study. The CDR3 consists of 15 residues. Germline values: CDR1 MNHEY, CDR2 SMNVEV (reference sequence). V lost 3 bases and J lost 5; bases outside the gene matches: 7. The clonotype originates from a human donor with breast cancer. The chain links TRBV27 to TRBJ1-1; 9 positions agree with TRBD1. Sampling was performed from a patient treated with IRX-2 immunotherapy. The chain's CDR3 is CASSLGQGFETEAFF. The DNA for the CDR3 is TGTGCCAGCAGTTTGGGACAGGGTTTTGAAACTGAAGCTTTCTTT.